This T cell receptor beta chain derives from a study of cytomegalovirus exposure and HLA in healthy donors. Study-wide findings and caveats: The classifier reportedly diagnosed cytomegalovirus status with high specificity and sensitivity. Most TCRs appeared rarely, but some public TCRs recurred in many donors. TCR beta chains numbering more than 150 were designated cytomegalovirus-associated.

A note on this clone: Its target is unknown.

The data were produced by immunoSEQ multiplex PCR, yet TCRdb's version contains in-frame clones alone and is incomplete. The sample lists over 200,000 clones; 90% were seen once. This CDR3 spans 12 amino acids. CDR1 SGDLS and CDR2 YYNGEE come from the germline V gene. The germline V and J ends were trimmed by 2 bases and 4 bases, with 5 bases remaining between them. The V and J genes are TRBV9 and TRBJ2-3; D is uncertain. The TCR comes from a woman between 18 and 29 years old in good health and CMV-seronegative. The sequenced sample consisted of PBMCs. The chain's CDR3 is CASSVSADTQYF. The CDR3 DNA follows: TGTGCCAGCAGCGTTTCCGCAGATACGCAGTATTTT.